A single sample gave rise to the 29 T cell receptor beta chains below, sequenced in a study of shared clonotypes between healthy human individuals. Method: immunoSEQ multiplex PCR; TCRdb's copy keeps in-frame clones and lacks some. The sample holds approximately 400,000 clones, 95% to 97% seen once. Sequencing input: memory CD8+ T cells sorted from blood. Described subset: CD45RO+ cells pooled with CCR7-negative TemRA cells. The receptors derive from a man aged 25-45 years in good health.

The V call is TRBV11-2, the J call TRBJ2-7; the D gene is possibly TRBD2 (6 bases). Trimming shortened V by 0 bases and J by 4 bases, and 13 bases separated the two germline ends. Per germline, CDR1 SGHAT and CDR2 FQNNGV. This CDR3 region has 15 residues. The CDR3 loop is CASSLDSSGGYEQYF. CDR3 DNA sequence: TGTGCCAGCAGCTTAGATAGTAGCGGAGGGTACGAGCAGTACTTC.

This chain joins TRBV2 and TRBJ2-2, with 8 bases fitting TRBD2. Germline V gene lookup returns CDR1 SNHLY and CDR2 FYNNEI. The CDR3 spans 17 residues. V trimming: 8 bases; J trimming: 6 bases; junction bases outside the gene matches: 17. CDR3 nucleotide sequence: TGTGCCAGCGGGGGCGTCAGCGGGAGAATTCGTTCCGGGGAGCTGTTTTTT. Translated, it gives CASGGVSGRIRSGELFF. The entire variable domain, with the rest obtained from reference TRBV2 and TRBJ2-2, is as follows: EPEVTQTPSHQVTQMGQEVILRCVPISNHLYFYWYRQILGQKVEFLVSFYNNEISEKSEIFDDQFSVERPDGSNFTLKIRSTKLEDSAMYFCASGGVSGRIRSGELFFGEGSRLTVL.

The chain links TRBV19 to TRBJ2-2; D may be TRBD1 (6 bases). This CDR3 is 13 amino acids long. Germline V gene lookup returns CDR1 LNHDA and CDR2 SQIVND (reference sequence). V was shortened by 7 bases and J by 3 bases, with 9 bases between the two germline ends. In nucleotides, the CDR3 is TGTGCCAGTATCAACAGGGACACCGGGGAGCTGTTTTTT. This sequence encodes CASINRDTGELFF.

The rearrangement links TRBV9 to TRBJ2-3; D may match TRBD1 or TRBD2 (5 bases each). The V and J ends lost 3 bases and 6 bases respectively, with 17 bases between them. The germline CDR1 and CDR2 sequences are SGDLS and YYNGEE. The CDR3 extends over 15 amino acids. CDR3 DNA: TGTGCCAGCAGCGCCCGGGGCTCTCCGGGGGATACGCAGTATTTT. This translates into CASSARGSPGDTQYF.

The rearrangement joins TRBV28 to TRBJ1-4; no firm D call. This CDR3 comprises 15 residues. Between the trimmed V and J ends, which lost 7 bases and 0 bases, there was a span of 12 bases. Germline CDR1 MDHEN, CDR2 SYDVKM. CDR3 nucleotide sequence: TGTGCCAGCACTTTTCGGGGTGCAACTAATGAAAAACTGTTTTTT. It specifies CASTFRGATNEKLFF.

The DNA for the CDR3 is TGTGCCAGTAATGATGGGGACGGAGGCTACACCTTC. As protein: CASNDGDGGYTF. The V gene is TRBV19, the J gene TRBJ1-2, with a tentative D call TRBD1 (5 bases). CDR1 and CDR2 from the germline V gene are LNHDA and SQIVND (reference sequence). Deletions cut 7 bases from V and 8 bases from J, with 14 bases between. The CDR3 is made up of 12 amino acids.

The CDR3: CASSGNSFSTDTQYF. DNA for the CDR3: TGTGCCAGCAGTGGGAATAGCTTTAGCACAGATACGCAGTATTTT. The V gene is TRBV2, the J gene TRBJ2-3; D gene unclear. The germline V gene encodes CDR1 SNHLY and CDR2 FYNNEI. This CDR3 comprises 15 residues. V gave up 4 bases and J gave up 0 bases, with 11 bases separating them.

This chain connects TRBV5-1 to TRBJ2-3, with 9 bases identical to TRBD2. Germline values: CDR1 SGHRS, CDR2 YFSETQ. J gave up 2 bases and V 2 bases, and 6 bases lay outside the gene matches. The CDR3 is 16 amino acids. CDR3: CASSLVAGGLTDTQYF. The CDR3 DNA sequence: TGCGCCAGCAGCTTAGTCGCGGGAGGGCTCACAGATACGCAGTATTTT.

As regards this clone: The sample carries other DNA sequences with the same CDR3. The J gene is TRBJ2-7, the V gene TRBV27, with 8 bases identical to TRBD1. CDR1 and CDR2 from the germline V gene are MNHEY and SMNVEV (reference sequence). The CDR3 totals 14 residues. The J segment lost 2 bases and the V segment lost 2 bases, leaving 2 bases of the junction unmatched. This CDR3 reads CASSLGTGAYEQYF. The CDR3 coding sequence is TGTGCCAGCAGTTTAGGGACAGGCGCCTACGAGCAGTACTTC.

The V and J genes are TRBV28 and TRBJ2-7, with D perhaps assigned TRBD1 or TRBD2 (5 bases each). Germline CDR1 reads MDHEN; CDR2 reads SYDVKM. The length of the CDR3 is 14 residues. V lost 3 bases and J 3 bases, leaving 12 bases between the germline ends. This CDR3 reads CASSLGVVVYEQYF. The CDR3 DNA reads TGTGCCAGCAGTTTGGGGGTGGTGGTCTACGAGCAGTACTTC.

The chain employs TRBV7-2 and TRBJ2-7; a weak D match, TRBD2 (6 bases). V was cut by 3 bases and J by 2 bases, with 14 bases left in between. CDR3 length: 15 amino acids. In germline, CDR1 is SGHTA, CDR2 FQGNSA. The CDR3 spells CASSFQEGRAYEQYF. In nucleotides, the CDR3 is TGTGCCAGCAGCTTCCAGGAGGGTCGGGCCTACGAGCAGTACTTC.

Only one count was recorded for this clone. This sequence joins TRBV11-2 and TRBJ2-7; D ambiguous. The CDR3 is made up of 13 amino acids. Germline assignment: CDR1 SGHAT and CDR2 FQNNGV. V lost 5 bases and J lost 3, with 11 bases in between. CDR3 loop: CASSELSRYEQYF. CDR3 bases: TGTGCCAGCAGCGAATTGTCGCGCTACGAGCAGTACTTC.

J is TRBJ2-1 and V is TRBV21-1; the DNA was not used to check the table's D call, TRBD1. TRBV21-1 is classified as a pseudogene. The CDR3 totals 19 residues. The CDR3 spells CASIGRNRGQGRPYNEQFF. CDR3 bases: TGTGCCAGCATAGGGCGAAACCGCGGACAGGGCAGACCCTACAATGAGCAGTTCTTC.

The V call is TRBV13, the J call TRBJ2-7; D ambiguous. This CDR3 spans 16 amino acids. V gave up 2 bases and J gave up 3 bases, with 17 bases separating them. CDR1 and CDR2 (germline): PRHDT, FYEKMQ (reference sequence). CDR3 in DNA: TGTGCCAGCAGCTTACAACTTAGTGCGGTGGTCTACGAGCAGTACTTC. Its protein is CASSLQLSAVVYEQYF. The full variable domain, with the rest looked up from reference TRBV13 and TRBJ2-7, is AAGVIQSPRHLIKEKRETATLKCYPIPRHDTVYWYQQGPGQDPQFLISFYEKMQSDKGSIPDRFSAQQFSDYHSELNMSSLELGDSALYFCASSLQLSAVVYEQYFGPGTRLTVT.

The V call is TRBV19, the J call TRBJ1-1, with D tentatively TRBD1 (6 bases). The V gene lost 3 bases and the J gene lost 6 bases, with 32 bases spanning the gap. Germline V gene sequence: CDR1 LNHDA, CDR2 SQIVND (reference sequence). This CDR3 has 20 amino acids. This CDR3 is CASSILGHDVLSRKRAEAFF. The CDR3 DNA is TGTGCCAGTAGTATCTTGGGACACGACGTCCTAAGTCGAAAGAGGGCTGAAGCTTTCTTT. Using reference TRBV19 and TRBJ1-1 for the parts outside the CDR3, the full variable domain is DGGITQSPKYLFRKEGQNVTLSCEQNLNHDAMYWYRQDPGQGLRLIYYSQIVNDFQKGDIAEGYSVSREKKESFPLTVTSAQKNPTAFYLCASSILGHDVLSRKRAEAFFGQGTRLTVV.

For the CDR3, the DNA is TGCGCCAGCAGTCTGACAGGGGACATGAACACTGAAGCTTTCTTT. This codes for CASSLTGDMNTEAFF. The V and J genes are TRBV5-1 and TRBJ1-1; 8 bases line up with TRBD1. The CDR3 covers 15 residues. In germline, CDR1 is SGHRS, CDR2 YFSETQ. V gave up 5 bases and J gave up 0 bases; unmatched junction bases: 6.

The rearrangement links TRBV28 to TRBJ1-2; 8 positions match TRBD1. J was trimmed by 2 bases and V by 5 bases; bases with no gene match: 13. Germline lookup yields CDR1 MDHEN and CDR2 SYDVKM. The CDR3 totals 17 residues. The CDR3 reads CASSQTRGQGVNYGYTF. Here the CDR3 DNA reads TGTGCCAGCAGTCAAACCCGTGGACAGGGCGTGAACTATGGCTACACCTTC.

Concerning this clone itself: The sample carries other DNA sequences with the same CDR3. The chain joins TRBV30 to TRBJ2-3; 10 nucleotides align to TRBD2. This CDR3 is 14 amino acids long. Unmatched junction bases numbered 0, after V lost 0 bases and J lost 3 bases. Germline lookup yields CDR1 GTSNPN and CDR2 SVGIG (reference sequence). The chain's CDR3 is CAWSVAGGTDTQYF. The CDR3, as DNA: TGTGCCTGGAGTGTAGCGGGAGGGACAGATACGCAGTATTTT.

This chain connects TRBV4-2 to TRBJ2-6; possible D gene TRBD1, 6 bases. Germline CDR1 and CDR2: LGHNA and YNFKEQ. V lost 4 bases and J lost 0, with 13 bases in between. The CDR3 loop spans 17 amino acids. The CDR3 region is CASSLRGQFSGANVLTF. The CDR3 DNA sequence: TGTGCCAGCAGCCTACGAGGACAGTTCTCTGGGGCCAACGTCCTGACTTTC.

This chain uses TRBV5-4 with TRBJ2-5; 9 bases are a match to TRBD1. This CDR3 has 15 amino acids. After removal of 4 bases from V and 1 base from J, the junction contained 5 bases not matched to a gene. CDR1 SGHNT and CDR2 YYREEE come from the germline V gene (reference sequence). In DNA, the CDR3 is TGTGCCAGCAGCCGTGGGGACAGGGTCCAAGAGACCCAGTACTTC. Translation: CASSRGDRVQETQYF.

The chain recombines TRBV2 with TRBJ2-2, with 11 nucleotides matching TRBD2. Germline CDR1 reads SNHLY; CDR2 reads FYNNEI. The CDR3 consists of 16 residues. Losses at the gene ends were 4 bases for V and 4 bases for J; bases not matched to a gene: 5. The CDR3 DNA is TGTGCCAGCAGTGGAACTAGCGGGAGTCGCACCGGGGAGCTGTTTTTT. This sequence encodes CASSGTSGSRTGELFF.

The CDR3 loop reads CAWSSPGQGAPYEQYF. CDR3 sequence (DNA): TGTGCCTGGAGTTCTCCGGGACAGGGGGCGCCCTACGAGCAGTACTTC. The genes are TRBV30 and TRBJ2-7; TRBD1 matches 12 bases. The ends lost 2 bases at V and 2 bases at J; junction bases unmatched: 7. The CDR3 has 16 residues. From germline, CDR1 is GTSNPN and CDR2 SVGIG (reference sequence).

The V call is TRBV7-9, the J call TRBJ2-3, with 11 bases matching TRBD2. This CDR3 has 19 amino acids. Losses at the gene ends were 5 bases for V and 1 base for J; bases not matched to a gene: 14. Germline loops: CDR1 SEHNR, CDR2 FQNEAQ (reference sequence). The CDR3: CASSLGLAGPLVGTDTQYF. The CDR3, as DNA: TGTGCCAGCAGCCTTGGACTAGCGGGTCCCCTAGTAGGCACAGATACGCAGTATTTT.

The chain employs TRBV2 and TRBJ2-5; 7 positions match TRBD2. CDR1 is SNHLY, CDR2 FYNNEI, per germline. The CDR3 runs to 14 residues. V was clipped by 5 bases and J by 4 bases; unmatched bases: 7. CDR3 sequence reads: CASSRDYWGETQYF. Here the CDR3 DNA reads TGTGCCAGCAGTCGGGACTACTGGGGAGAGACCCAGTACTTC.

The chain recombines TRBV27 with TRBJ2-7, with 9 bases identical to TRBD2. With 4 bases clipped from V and 5 bases from J, the junction kept 9 bases outside the gene matches. Germline CDR1 is MNHEY and CDR2 is SMNVEV (reference sequence). The CDR3 runs to 15 residues. The CDR3 DNA is TGTGCCAGCAGTTCTCTCGGGACTAGCTTCGACGAGCAGTACTTC. Translated, it gives CASSSLGTSFDEQYF.

The V gene is TRBV11-3, the J gene TRBJ2-1; D uncertain. The CDR3 totals 13 residues. Germline CDR1 SGHNT, CDR2 YENEEA. V lost 2 bases to trimming and J lost 4 bases, with 6 bases between them. The CDR3 bases are TGTGCCAGCAGCTTATCCCGATACAATGAGCAGTTCTTC. Amino acid sequence: CASSLSRYNEQFF.

The chain recombines TRBV7-4 with TRBJ2-7, with D unresolved. The germline CDR1 and CDR2 sequences are SGHVT and SQSDAQ. V was pared by 1 base and J by 1 base, with 11 bases between. The CDR3 is 15 residues long. CDR3 DNA sequence: TGTGCCAGCAGCTTAGGCCTGGGTAGGTCCTACGAGCAGTACTTC. Protein: CASSLGLGRSYEQYF.

The gene calls are TRBV28 and TRBJ2-3, with TRBD1 matching 7 bases. V was clipped by 5 bases and J by 2 bases; unmatched bases: 13. In germline, CDR1 is MDHEN, CDR2 SYDVKM. This CDR3 is 17 amino acids long. The CDR3 coding sequence is TGTGCCAGCAGTACCCCGGGACAGCGAACGTTCACAGATACGCAGTATTTT. Translation gives CASSTPGQRTFTDTQYF.

The chain has TRBV11-1 and TRBJ2-5; possibly TRBD2 for D (5 bases). The V end lost 3 bases, the J end lost 1 base, and 15 bases lay between the germline ends. There are 16 residues in the CDR3. CDR1 and CDR2 (germline): SGHAT, FQDESV (reference sequence). The CDR3 sequence: CASSFGSAIPQETQYF. CDR3 sequence (DNA): TGTGCCAGCAGCTTTGGTAGCGCTATTCCCCAAGAGACCCAGTACTTC.